This TCR beta chain was documented in a study of blood T cell repertoires in COVID-19. Data came from immunoSEQ multiplex PCR; TCRdb stores just in-frame clones and leaves some out. The sample includes 96,000 or so clones, around nine tenths seen only once; the top ten take 2.9%. J gave up 3 bases and V 1 base, and 10 bases lay outside the gene matches. The CDR3 consists of 17 residues. The germline V gene has CDR1 MDHEN and CDR2 SYDVKM. Sequencing was carried out using peripheral blood. This receptor was obtained from a woman over 75 with acute or convalescent COVID-19. The V gene is TRBV28, the J gene TRBJ2-7; 9 bases match TRBD1. CDR3 sequence: CASSLFNWGQGFYEQYF. Written as DNA, the CDR3 is TGTGCCAGCAGTTTATTTAACTGGGGACAGGGCTTCTACGAGCAGTACTTC.